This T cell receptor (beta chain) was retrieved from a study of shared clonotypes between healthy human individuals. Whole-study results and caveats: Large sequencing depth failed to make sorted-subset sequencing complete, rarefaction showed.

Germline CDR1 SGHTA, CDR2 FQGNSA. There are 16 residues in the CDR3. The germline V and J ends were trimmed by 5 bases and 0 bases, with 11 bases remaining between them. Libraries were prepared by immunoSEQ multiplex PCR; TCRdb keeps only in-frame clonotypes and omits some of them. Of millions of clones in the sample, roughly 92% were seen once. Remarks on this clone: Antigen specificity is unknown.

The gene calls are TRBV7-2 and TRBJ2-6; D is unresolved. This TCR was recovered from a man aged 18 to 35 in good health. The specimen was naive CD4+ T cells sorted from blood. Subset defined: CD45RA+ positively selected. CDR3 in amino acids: CASSQTGPSGANVLTF. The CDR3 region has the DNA TGTGCCAGCAGCCAAACCGGCCCCTCTGGGGCCAACGTCCTGACTTTC.